The next 15 T cell receptor beta chains were all read from a single sample in a study of T cell responses to AZD1222 COVID-19 vaccine. Clones were read by immunoSEQ multiplex PCR, and TCRdb kept only the in-frame ones, dropping some. The table lists more than 95,000 clones, approximately 82% of them singletons, with about a quarter in the top ten. The sequencing here drew on peripheral blood, taken 28 days after the second AZD1222 dose. The receptor set was obtained from an adult who received the AZD1222 COVID-19 vaccine.

The rearrangement uses TRBV5-1 and TRBJ1-3; no definite D call. The CDR3 runs to 15 residues. CDR1 and CDR2 from the germline V gene are SGHRS and YFSETQ. Between the trimmed V and J ends, which lost 1 base and 3 bases, there was a span of 11 bases. Here the CDR3 reads CASSLSAGVGNTIYF. In nucleotides, the CDR3 is TGCGCCAGCAGCTTGTCTGCCGGGGTTGGAAACACCATATATTTT.

The genes are TRBV27 and TRBJ1-2; D not certain. CDR1 is MNHEY, CDR2 SMNVEV, per germline (reference sequence). The length of the CDR3 is 15 residues. Trimming removed 6 bases at V and 3 bases at J, with 17 bases between. The CDR3 DNA sequence: TGTGCCAGCAGGCGGACGGACCAAGCAGACTATGGCTACACCTTC. The encoded protein is CASRRTDQADYGYTF.

The chain uses TRBV30 and TRBJ2-7; 7 bases are a match to TRBD2. Germline V lookup: CDR1 GTSNPN, CDR2 SVGIG (reference sequence). V dropped 5 bases and J dropped 1; count of bases not matched to a gene: 2. The CDR3 is 12 amino acids. The CDR3 spells CAWSGGSYEQYF. The CDR3, as DNA: TGTGCCTGGTCGGGGGGTTCCTACGAGCAGTACTTC.

The V gene is TRBV15, the J gene TRBJ1-5; tentative D call: TRBD1 (5 bases). This CDR3 has 15 residues. Germline V gene sequence: CDR1 LNHNV, CDR2 YYDKDF (reference sequence). Trimming left V 1 base short and J 0 bases short, with 7 bases between. The CDR3 is CATSRGGNSNQPQHF. DNA for the CDR3: TGTGCCACCAGCAGAGGGGGGAATAGCAATCAGCCCCAGCATTTT.

The chain has TRBV9 and TRBJ1-6, with D uncertain. V was trimmed by 0 bases and J by 7 bases, leaving 5 bases between them. CDR1 and CDR2 from the germline V gene are SGDLS and YYNGEE. The CDR3 sequence is 13 residues long. The chain's CDR3 is CASSVGINSPLHF. CDR3 DNA sequence: TGTGCCAGCAGCGTAGGAATAAATTCACCCCTCCACTTT.

The rearrangement joins TRBV27 to TRBJ2-3; maybe TRBD2 (6 bases). V lost 0 bases to trimming and J lost 2 bases, with 9 bases between them. CDR3 length equals 15 residues. Germline V lookup: CDR1 MNHEY, CDR2 SMNVEV (reference sequence). The CDR3 DNA reads TGTGCCAGCAGTTTATCGAGGAGGGCCACAGATACGCAGTATTTT. Residues: CASSLSRRATDTQYF.

The count of this clone is one. The V gene is TRBV7-8, the J gene TRBJ2-2, with D possibly called TRBD1 or TRBD2 (5 bases each). The germline V and J ends were trimmed by 0 bases and 7 bases, with 9 bases remaining between them. CDR3 length: 14 amino acids. The germline CDR1 and CDR2 sequences are SGHVS and FQNEAQ. CDR3 nucleotides: TGTGCCAGCAGCTTAGCGGGGGTTCACGGGGAGCTGTTTTTT. Residues: CASSLAGVHGELFF.

This clone is a singleton in its sample. The chain has TRBV3-1 (or the pseudogene TRBV3-2) and TRBJ1-1; tentative D call: TRBD1 (5 bases). Germline V lookup: CDR1 LGHDT, CDR2 YNNKEL (reference sequence). CDR3 length equals 15 residues. The V end lost 4 bases, the J end lost 2 bases, and 14 bases lay between the germline ends. In nucleotides, the CDR3 is TGTGCCAGCAGCCCGTGGGGGGTGGACAACACTGAAGCTTTCTTT. Translated: CASSPWGVDNTEAFF.

The chain recombines TRBV15 with TRBJ2-3; maybe TRBD2 (6 bases). The CDR3 has 16 amino acids. Germline V gene data show CDR1 as LNHNV and CDR2 as YYDKDF (reference sequence). V was pared by 5 bases and J by 3 bases, with 18 bases between. The CDR3, as DNA: TGTGCCACCAGCCCCGGGGAAGGAGGGGAGACAGATACGCAGTATTTT. Protein: CATSPGEGGETDTQYF.

The chain links TRBV28 to TRBJ2-1; TRBD2 aligns across 16 bases. Germline trimming cut 3 bases from V and 0 bases from J; bases unmatched to any gene: 5. The CDR3 is 19 residues long. Germline V CDR1 and CDR2: MDHEN, SYDVKM. The CDR3 DNA is TGTGCCAGCAGTTTGGGGACTAGCGGGGGGGTTAGCTCCTACAATGAGCAGTTCTTC. Its translation: CASSLGTSGGVSSYNEQFF.

The chain combines TRBV5-1 with TRBJ2-2; the D is unclear. The CDR3 length is 16 residues. Per germline, CDR1 SGHRS and CDR2 YFSETQ. V was trimmed by 7 bases and J by 0 bases, leaving 16 bases between them. In DNA form, the CDR3 reads TGCGCCAGCGAAAAGCTAGGCAACGCGAACACCGGGGAGCTGTTTTTT. This sequence encodes CASEKLGNANTGELFF.

The chain recombines TRBV19 with TRBJ2-2, with D uncertain. Germline CDR1 reads LNHDA; CDR2 reads SQIVND (reference sequence). V dropped 4 bases and J dropped 4 bases, with 13 bases sitting between them. This CDR3 contains 15 residues. The CDR3 region is CASSKLTDSTGELFF. CDR3 in DNA: TGTGCCAGTAGTAAACTGACGGATTCCACCGGGGAGCTGTTTTTT.

The chain joins TRBV2 to TRBJ1-4; the D gene is possibly TRBD1 (5 bases). V dropped 3 bases and J dropped 4 bases, with 15 bases sitting between them. Per germline, CDR1 SNHLY and CDR2 FYNNEI. This CDR3 has 16 residues. The CDR3 here is CASSEPVGLINEKLFF. The CDR3 coding sequence is TGTGCCAGCAGTGAGCCCGTGGGGCTGATTAATGAAAAACTGTTTTTT.

The chain employs TRBV5-5 and TRBJ2-7; tentative D call: TRBD2 (6 bases). Looked up from germline, CDR1 is SGHKS and CDR2 is YYEKEE (reference sequence). V was cut by 3 bases and J by 2 bases, with 12 bases left in between. The CDR3 totals 14 residues. The CDR3 sequence: CASSSGANTYEQYF. The CDR3 nucleotides are TGTGCCAGCAGCTCGGGAGCGAACACCTACGAGCAGTACTTC.

The rearrangement links TRBV4-1 to TRBJ1-6; D call uncertain. Germline V CDR1 and CDR2: MGHRA, YSYEKL. Trimming pared 2 bases from V and 10 bases from J, leaving 21 bases between. The CDR3 contains 17 residues. The CDR3 here is CASSQPSEDAGGSPLHF. For the CDR3, the DNA is TGCGCCAGCAGCCAACCGTCTGAGGACGCGGGCGGCTCACCCCTCCACTTT.